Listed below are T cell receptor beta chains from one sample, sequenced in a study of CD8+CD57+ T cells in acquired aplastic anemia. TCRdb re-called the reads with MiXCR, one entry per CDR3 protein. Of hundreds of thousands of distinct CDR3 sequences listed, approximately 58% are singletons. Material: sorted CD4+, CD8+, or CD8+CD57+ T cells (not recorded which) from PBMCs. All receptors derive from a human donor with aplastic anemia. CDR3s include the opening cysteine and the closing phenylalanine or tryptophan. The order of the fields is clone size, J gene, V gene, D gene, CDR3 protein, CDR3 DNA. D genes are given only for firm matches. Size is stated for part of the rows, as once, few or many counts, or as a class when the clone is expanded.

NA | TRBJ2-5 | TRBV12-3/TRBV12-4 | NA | CASSPGGFQETQYF | TGTGCCAGCAGCCCCGGTGGGTTTCAAGAGACCCAGTACTTC
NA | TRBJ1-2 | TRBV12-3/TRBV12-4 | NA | CASRWGGVDGYTF | TGTGCCAGCAGGTGGGGCGGGGTGGATGGCTACACCTTC
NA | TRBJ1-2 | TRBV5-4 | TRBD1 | CASSLEGVTGNYGYTF | TGTGCCAGCAGCTTGGAAGGGGTGACAGGGAACTATGGCTACACCTTC
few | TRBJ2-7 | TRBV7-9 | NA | CASSPQLEQYF | TGTGCCAGCAGCCCTCAACTCGAGCAGTACTTC
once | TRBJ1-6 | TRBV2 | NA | CASSGQQNSPLHF | TGTGCCAGCAGTGGACAGCAAAATTCACCCCTCCACTTT
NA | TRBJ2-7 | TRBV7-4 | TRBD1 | CASSHGQGVNEQYF | TGTGCCAGCAGCCATGGACAGGGAGTTAACGAGCAGTACTTC
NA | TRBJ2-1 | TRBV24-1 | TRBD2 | CATSDSLAGASEQFF | TGTGCCACCAGTGATAGTTTAGCGGGAGCGAGTGAGCAGTTCTTC
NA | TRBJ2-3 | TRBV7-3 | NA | CASSSKQGPTDTQYF | TGTGCCAGCAGCTCCAAGCAGGGCCCGACGGATACGCAGTATTTT
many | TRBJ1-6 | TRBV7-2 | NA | CASRKSSGVRISPLHF | TGTGCCAGCAGAAAATCTTCGGGGGTCCGTATTTCACCCCTCCACTTT
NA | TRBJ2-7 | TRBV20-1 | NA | CSAREQGRNYEQYF | TGCAGTGCTAGAGAGCAGGGGCGAAACTACGAGCAGTACTTC
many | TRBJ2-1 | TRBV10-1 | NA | CASSDAPGAYNEQFF | TGCGCCAGCAGTGACGCCCCAGGGGCCTACAATGAGCAGTTCTTC
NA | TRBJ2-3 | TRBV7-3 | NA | CASSPRQTCTDTQYF | TGTGCTAGCAGCCCTAGACAGACTTGCACAGATACGCAGTATTTT
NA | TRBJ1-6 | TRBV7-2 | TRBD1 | CASSLESGTGVSPLHF | TGTGCCAGCAGCTTAGAATCGGGGACAGGGGTGTCACCCCTCCACTTT
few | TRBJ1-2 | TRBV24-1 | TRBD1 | CATSDPHGTVDYTF | TGTGCCACCAGTGACCCTCACGGGACAGTGGACTACACCTTC
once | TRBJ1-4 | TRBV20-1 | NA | CSARVSGTNEKLFF | TGCAGTGCTAGAGTTTCAGGGACTAATGAAAAACTGTTTTTT
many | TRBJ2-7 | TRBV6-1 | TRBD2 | CASIRTSGSPYEQYF | TGTGCCAGCATCCGGACTAGCGGGAGCCCCTACGAGCAGTACTTC
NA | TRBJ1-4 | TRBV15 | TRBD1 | CATSRGQGRTLNEKLFF | TGTGCCACCAGCAGGGGACAGGGAAGGACCCTTAATGAAAAACTGTTTTTT
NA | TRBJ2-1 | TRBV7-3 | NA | CASSLTFDSLYNEQFF | TGTGCCAGCAGCTTAACTTTCGACAGTCTTTACAATGAGCAGTTCTTC
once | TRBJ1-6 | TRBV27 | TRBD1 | CASSSGQGAYSPLHF | TGTGCCAGCAGTTCGGGACAGGGGGCCTATTCACCCCTCCACTTT
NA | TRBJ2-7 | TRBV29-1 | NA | CSVQGATSYEQYF | TGCAGCGTTCAAGGGGCAACGTCCTACGAGCAGTACTTC
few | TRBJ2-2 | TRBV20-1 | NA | CGARNSNTGELFF | TGCGGTGCTAGAAATAGTAACACCGGGGAGCTATTTTTT
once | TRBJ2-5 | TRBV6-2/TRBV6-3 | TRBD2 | CASRRAGGTKRETRYF | TGTGCCAGCAGGCGGGCGGGGGGGACTAAACGAGAGACCCGGTACTTC
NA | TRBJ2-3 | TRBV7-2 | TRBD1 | CASSLDRATADTQYF | TGTGCCAGCAGCTTGGACAGGGCTACGGCAGATACGCAGTATTTT
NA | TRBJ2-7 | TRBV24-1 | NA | CATSDAPTYEQYF | TGTGCCACCAGTGATGCCCCAACATACGAGCAGTACTTC
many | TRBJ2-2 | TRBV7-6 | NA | CASSLDRFTGELFF | TGTGCCAGCAGCTTAGATCGGTTCACCGGGGAGCTGTTTTTT
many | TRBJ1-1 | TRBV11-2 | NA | CASSLVTGVSEAFF | TGTGCCAGCAGCTTGGTTACTGGGGTGTCTGAAGCTTTCTTT
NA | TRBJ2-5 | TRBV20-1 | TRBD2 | CSARGLARPRGETQYF | TGCAGTGCTAGGGGACTAGCCCGTCCGAGAGGGGAGACCCAGTACTTC